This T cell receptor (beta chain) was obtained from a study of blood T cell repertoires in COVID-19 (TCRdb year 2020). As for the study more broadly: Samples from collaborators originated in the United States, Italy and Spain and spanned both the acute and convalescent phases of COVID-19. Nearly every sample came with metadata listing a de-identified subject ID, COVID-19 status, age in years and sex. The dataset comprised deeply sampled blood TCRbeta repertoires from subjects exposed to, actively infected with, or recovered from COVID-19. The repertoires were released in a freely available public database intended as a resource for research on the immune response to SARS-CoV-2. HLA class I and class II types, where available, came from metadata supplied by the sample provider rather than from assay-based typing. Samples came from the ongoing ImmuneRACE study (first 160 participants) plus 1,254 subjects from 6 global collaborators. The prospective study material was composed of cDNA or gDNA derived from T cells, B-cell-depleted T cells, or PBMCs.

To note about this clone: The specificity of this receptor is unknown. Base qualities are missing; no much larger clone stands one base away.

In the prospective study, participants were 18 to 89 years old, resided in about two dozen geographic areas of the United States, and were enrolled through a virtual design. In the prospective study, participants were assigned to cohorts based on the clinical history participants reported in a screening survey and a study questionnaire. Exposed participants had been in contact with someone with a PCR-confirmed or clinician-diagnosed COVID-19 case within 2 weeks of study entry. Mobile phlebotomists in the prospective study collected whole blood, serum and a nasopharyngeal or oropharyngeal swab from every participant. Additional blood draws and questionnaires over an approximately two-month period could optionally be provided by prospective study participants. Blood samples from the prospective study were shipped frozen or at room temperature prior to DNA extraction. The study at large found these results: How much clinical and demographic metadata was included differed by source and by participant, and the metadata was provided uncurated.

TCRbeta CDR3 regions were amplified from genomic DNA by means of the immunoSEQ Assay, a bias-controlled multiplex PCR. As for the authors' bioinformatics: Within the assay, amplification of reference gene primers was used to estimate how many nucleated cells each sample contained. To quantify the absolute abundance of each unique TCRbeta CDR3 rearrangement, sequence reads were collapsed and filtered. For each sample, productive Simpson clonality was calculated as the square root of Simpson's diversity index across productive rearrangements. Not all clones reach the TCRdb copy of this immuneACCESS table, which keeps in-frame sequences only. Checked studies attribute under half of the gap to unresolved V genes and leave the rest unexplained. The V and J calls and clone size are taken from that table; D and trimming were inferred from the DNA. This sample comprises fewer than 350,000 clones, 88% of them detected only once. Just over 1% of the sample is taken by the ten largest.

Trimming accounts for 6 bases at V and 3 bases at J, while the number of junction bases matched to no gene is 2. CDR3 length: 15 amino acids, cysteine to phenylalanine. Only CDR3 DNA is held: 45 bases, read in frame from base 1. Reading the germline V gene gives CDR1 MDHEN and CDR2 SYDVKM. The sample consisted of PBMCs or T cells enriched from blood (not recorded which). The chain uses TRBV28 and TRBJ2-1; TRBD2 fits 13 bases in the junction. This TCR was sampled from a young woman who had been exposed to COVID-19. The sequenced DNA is TGTGCCAGCAGCAGGACTAGCGGGAGCTACAATGAGCAGTTCTTC. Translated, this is CASSRTSGSYNEQFF.